What follows is one TCR beta chain and its context. The antigen remains unidentified. This table comes from immunoSEQ multiplex PCR, and its TCRdb copy is limited to in-frame clones, with some not included. The data hold approximately 2.1 million clones, with approximately 93% observed a single time. The data were taken from a study of shared clonotypes between healthy human individuals. Whole-study findings and limits: Non-shared clonotypes had lower generation probabilities than those shared by all four donors. Only blood samples were collected, and tissue repertoires likely differ.

The germline CDR1 and CDR2 sequences are SGHAT and FQNNGV. This CDR3 comprises 16 residues. The junction had 11 bases not matched to a gene; V was cut back by 6 bases and J by 7 bases. A CD45RA-negative memory subset and a CD45RA+ naive subset were separated from the CD4+ cells. The sample comprised naive CD4+ T cells from PBMCs. As for subset: CD45RA+ positively selected. The source is a man younger than 35 in good health. Some clones in this sample may be carry-over from other donors' samples. The chain has TRBV11-2 and TRBJ2-4; 11 bases align to TRBD2. The CDR3 reads CASRPTSGVGRNIQYF. The CDR3 DNA is TGTGCCAGCAGGCCGACTAGCGGGGTGGGGCGGAACATTCAGTACTTC.